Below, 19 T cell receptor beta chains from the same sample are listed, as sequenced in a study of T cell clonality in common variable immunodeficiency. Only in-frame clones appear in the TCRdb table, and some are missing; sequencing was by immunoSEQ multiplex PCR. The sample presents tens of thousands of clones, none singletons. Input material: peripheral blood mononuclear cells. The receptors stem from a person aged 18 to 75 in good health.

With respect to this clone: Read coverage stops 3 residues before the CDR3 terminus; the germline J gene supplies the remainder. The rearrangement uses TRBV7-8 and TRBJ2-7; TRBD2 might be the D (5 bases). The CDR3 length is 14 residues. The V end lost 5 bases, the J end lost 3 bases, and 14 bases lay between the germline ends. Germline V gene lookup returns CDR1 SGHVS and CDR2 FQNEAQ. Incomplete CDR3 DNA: TGTGCCAGCAGCCGCACTGACCGGGGCTACGAG. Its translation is CASSRTDRGYE. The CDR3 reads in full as CASSRTDRGYEQYF.

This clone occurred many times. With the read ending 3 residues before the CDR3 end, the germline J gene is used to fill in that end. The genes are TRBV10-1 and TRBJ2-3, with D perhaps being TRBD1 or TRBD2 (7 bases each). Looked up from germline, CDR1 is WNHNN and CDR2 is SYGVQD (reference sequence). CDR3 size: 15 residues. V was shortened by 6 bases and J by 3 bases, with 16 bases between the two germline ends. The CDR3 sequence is CASSKTGEGTDTQYF. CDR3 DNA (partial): TGCGCCAGCAGCAAAACAGGGGAGGGTACAGATACG.

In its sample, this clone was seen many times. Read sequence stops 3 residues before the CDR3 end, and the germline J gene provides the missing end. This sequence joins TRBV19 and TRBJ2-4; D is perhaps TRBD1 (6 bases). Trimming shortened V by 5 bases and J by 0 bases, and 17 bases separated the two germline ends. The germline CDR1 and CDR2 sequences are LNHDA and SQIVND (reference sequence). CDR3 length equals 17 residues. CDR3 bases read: TGTGCCAGTAGTGCACGCGGACAGATACTAGCCAAAAACATT. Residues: CASSARGQILAKNI. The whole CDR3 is CASSARGQILAKNIQYF.

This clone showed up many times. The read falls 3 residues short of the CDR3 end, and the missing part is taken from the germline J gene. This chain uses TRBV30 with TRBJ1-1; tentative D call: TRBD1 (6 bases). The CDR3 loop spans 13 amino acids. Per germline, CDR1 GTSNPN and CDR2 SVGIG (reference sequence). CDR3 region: CAWSPRGASAAFF. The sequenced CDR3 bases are TGTGCCTGGAGCCCCCGGGGGGCGTCCGCG.

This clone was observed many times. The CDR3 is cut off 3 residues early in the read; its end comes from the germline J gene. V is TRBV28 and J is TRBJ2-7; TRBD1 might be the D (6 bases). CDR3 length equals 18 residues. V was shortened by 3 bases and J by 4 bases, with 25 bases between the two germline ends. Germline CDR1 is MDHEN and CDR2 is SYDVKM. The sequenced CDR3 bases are TGTGCCAGCAGTTTGACCGATTGGAACTGGGAACAGGGTTACGAG. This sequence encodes CASSLTDWNWEQGYE. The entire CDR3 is CASSLTDWNWEQGYEQYF.

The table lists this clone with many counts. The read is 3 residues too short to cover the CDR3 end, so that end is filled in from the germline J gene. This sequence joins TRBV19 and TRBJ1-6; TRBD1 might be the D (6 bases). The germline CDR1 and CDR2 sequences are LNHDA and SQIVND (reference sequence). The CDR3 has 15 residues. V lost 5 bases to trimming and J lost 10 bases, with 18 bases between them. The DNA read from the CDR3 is TGTGCCAGTAGTGCCCCGGGAAGGGGGAGCTCACCC. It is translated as CASSAPGRGSSP. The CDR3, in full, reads CASSAPGRGSSPLHF. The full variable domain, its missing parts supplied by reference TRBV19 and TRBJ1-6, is DGGITQSPKYLFRKEGQNVTLSCEQNLNHDAMYWYRQDPGQGLRLIYYSQIVNDFQKGDIAEGYSVSREKKESFPLTVTSAQKNPTAFYLCASSAPGRGSSPLHFGNGTRLTVT.

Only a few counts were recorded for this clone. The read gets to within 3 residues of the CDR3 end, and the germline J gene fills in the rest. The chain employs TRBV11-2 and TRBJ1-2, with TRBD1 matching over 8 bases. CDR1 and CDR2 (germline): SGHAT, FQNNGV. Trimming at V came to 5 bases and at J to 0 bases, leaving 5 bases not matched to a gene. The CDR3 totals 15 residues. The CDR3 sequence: CASSLTGAPNYGYTF. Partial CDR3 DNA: TGTGCCAGCAGCCTGACAGGGGCTCCTAACTATGGC.

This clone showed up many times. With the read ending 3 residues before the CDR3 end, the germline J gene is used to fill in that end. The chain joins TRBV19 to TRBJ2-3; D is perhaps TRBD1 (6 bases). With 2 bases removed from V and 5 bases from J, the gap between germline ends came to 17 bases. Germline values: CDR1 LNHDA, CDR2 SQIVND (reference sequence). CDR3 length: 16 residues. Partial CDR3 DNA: TGTGCCAGTAGTATATCGGGCTGGCAGGGACAAGATACG. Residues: CASSISGWQGQDT. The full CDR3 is CASSISGWQGQDTQYF.

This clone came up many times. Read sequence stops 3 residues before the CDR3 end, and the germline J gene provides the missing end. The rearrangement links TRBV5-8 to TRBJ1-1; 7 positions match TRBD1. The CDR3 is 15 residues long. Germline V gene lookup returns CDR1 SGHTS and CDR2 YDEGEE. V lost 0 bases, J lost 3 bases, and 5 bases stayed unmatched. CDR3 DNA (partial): TGTGCCAGCAGCTTGGCAGGGGGGAGTTACACTGAA. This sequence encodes CASSLAGGSYTE. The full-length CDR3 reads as CASSLAGGSYTEAFF. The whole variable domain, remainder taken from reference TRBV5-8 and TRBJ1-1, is EAGVTQSPTHLIKTRGQQATLRCSPISGHTSVYWYQQALGLGLQFLLWYDEGEERNRGNFPPRFSGRQFPNYSSELNVNALELEDSALYLCASSLAGGSYTEAFFGQGTRLTVV.

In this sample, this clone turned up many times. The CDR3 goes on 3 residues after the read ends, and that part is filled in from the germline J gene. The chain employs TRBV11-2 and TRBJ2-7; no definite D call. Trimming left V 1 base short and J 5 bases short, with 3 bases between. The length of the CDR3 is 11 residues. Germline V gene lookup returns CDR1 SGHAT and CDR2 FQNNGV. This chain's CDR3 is CASSLGNEQYF. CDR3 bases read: TGTGCCAGCAGCTTAGGTAACGAG.

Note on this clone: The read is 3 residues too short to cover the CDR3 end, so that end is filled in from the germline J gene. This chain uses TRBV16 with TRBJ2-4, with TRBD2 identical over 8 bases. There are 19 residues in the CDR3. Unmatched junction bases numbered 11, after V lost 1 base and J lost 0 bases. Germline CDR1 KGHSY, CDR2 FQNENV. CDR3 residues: CASSQLSKTSEKAKNIQYF. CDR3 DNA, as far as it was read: TGTGCCAGCAGCCAATTGTCCAAGACTAGCGAAAAAGCCAAAAACATT.

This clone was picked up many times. CDR3 amino acids: CASSLAVGENEQFF. The DNA read from the CDR3 is TGCGCCAGCAGCTTGGCCGTAGGGGAGAATGAG. V and J are TRBV5-1 and TRBJ2-1; D possibly uses TRBD1 or TRBD2 (5 bases each). The read stops 3 residues short of the end of the CDR3; the missing end is completed from the germline J gene. The length of the CDR3 is 14 residues. CDR1 SGHRS and CDR2 YFSETQ come from the germline V gene. V was shortened by 0 bases and J by 7 bases, with 11 bases between the two germline ends. Filled out from reference TRBV5-1 and TRBJ2-1, the complete variable domain reads KAGVTQTPRYLIKTRGQQVTLSCSPISGHRSVSWYQQTPGQGLQFLFEYFSETQRNKGNFPGRFSGRQFSNSRSEMNVSTLELGDSALYLCASSLAVGENEQFFGPGTRLTVL.

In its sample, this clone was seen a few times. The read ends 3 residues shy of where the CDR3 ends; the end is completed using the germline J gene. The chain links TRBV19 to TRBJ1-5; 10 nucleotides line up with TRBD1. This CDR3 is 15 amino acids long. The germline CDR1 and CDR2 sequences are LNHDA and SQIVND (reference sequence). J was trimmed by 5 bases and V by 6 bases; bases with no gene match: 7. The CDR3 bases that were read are TGTGCCAGTAGCCCGGACAGGGGGAGCCATCAGCCC. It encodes CASSPDRGSHQP. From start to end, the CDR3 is CASSPDRGSHQPQHF.

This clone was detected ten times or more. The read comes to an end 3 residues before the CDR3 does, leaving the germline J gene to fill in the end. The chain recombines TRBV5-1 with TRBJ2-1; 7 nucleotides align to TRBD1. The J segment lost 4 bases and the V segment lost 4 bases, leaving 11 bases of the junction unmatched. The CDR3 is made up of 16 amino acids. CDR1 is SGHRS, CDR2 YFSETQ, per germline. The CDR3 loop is CASSIATGNSYNEQFF. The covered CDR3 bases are TGCGCCAGCAGCATAGCGACAGGGAATTCATACAATGAG. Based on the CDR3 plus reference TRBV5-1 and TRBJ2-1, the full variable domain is KAGVTQTPRYLIKTRGQQVTLSCSPISGHRSVSWYQQTPGQGLQFLFEYFSETQRNKGNFPGRFSGRQFSNSRSEMNVSTLELGDSALYLCASSIATGNSYNEQFFGPGTRLTVL.

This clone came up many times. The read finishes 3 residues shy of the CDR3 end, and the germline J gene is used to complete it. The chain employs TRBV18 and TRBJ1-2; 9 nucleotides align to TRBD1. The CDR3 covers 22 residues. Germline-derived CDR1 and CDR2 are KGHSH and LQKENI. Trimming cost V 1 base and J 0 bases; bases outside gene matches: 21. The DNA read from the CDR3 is TGTGCCAGCTCACCACGTCTCATACCAGACACAGACAGGGGGGGAACTAACTATGGC. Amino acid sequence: CASSPRLIPDTDRGGTNYG. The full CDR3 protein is CASSPRLIPDTDRGGTNYGYTF.

The CDR3 region is CASSIPSGSLGTGELFF. The sequenced part of the CDR3 DNA is TGTGCCAGTAGTATCCCTAGCGGGAGCCTGGGCACCGGGGAG. This chain uses TRBV19 with TRBJ2-2; TRBD2 agrees at 10 bases. The read terminates 3 residues before the CDR3 end, so the remaining end is supplied by the germline J gene. The CDR3 length is 17 residues. V lost 3 bases to trimming and J lost 4 bases; unmatched junction nucleotides: 8. The germline V gene encodes CDR1 LNHDA and CDR2 SQIVND (reference sequence).

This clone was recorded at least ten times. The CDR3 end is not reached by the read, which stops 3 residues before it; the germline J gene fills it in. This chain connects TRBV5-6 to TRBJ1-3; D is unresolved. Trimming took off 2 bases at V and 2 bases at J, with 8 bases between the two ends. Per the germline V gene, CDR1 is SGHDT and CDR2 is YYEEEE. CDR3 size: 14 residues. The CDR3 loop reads CASSFYRAGNTIYF. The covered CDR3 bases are TGTGCCAGCAGCTTCTACAGAGCTGGAAACACC.

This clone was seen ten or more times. CDR3 sequence reads: CASSLGDRGETQYF. CDR3 bases read: TGCGCCAGCAGCTTGGGGGACAGGGGAGAGACC. This chain joins TRBV5-1 and TRBJ2-5, with 10 positions matching TRBD1. The CDR3 end falls 3 residues outside the read, so it is completed with the germline J gene. Germline CDR1 and CDR2: SGHRS and YFSETQ. This CDR3 has 14 amino acids. Trimming took 0 bases from V and 4 from J; bases not matched to a gene: 0.

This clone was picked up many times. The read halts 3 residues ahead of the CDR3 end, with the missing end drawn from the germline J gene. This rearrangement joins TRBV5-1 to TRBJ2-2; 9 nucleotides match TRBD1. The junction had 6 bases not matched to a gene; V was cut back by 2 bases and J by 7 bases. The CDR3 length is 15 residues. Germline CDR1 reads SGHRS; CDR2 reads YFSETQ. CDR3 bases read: TGCGCCAGCAGCTTCACAGGGGGCTCGGACGGGGAG. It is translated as CASSFTGGSDGE. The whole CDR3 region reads CASSFTGGSDGELFF.